The rows below give T cell receptor beta chains drawn from one sample of a study of T cell changes during pregnancy in multiple sclerosis. This table comes from immunoSEQ multiplex PCR, and its TCRdb copy is limited to in-frame clones, with some not included. The sample lists approximately 100,000 clones, around 93% seen once, with about 4.5% in the top ten. Sequencing used peripheral blood, obtained in the first trimester of pregnancy. The source of these receptors is a female donor with multiple sclerosis, enrolled in a pregnancy study. The CDR3 runs from the conserved cysteine through the conserved F or W. The D gene is left open where the match is weak. Clone size is given for some rows only: seen once, a few or many times, or a class if the clone is expanded.

clone_size: -
j_call: TRBJ1-2
d_call: -
v_call: TRBV6-1
cdr3_aa: CASSETGPYGYTF
cdr3_nt: TGTGCCAGCAGTGAGACAGGCCCCTATGGCTACACCTTC

clone_size: -
j_call: TRBJ2-4
d_call: -
v_call: TRBV2
cdr3_aa: CASNIRGTKNIQYF
cdr3_nt: TGTGCCAGCAATATACGAGGGACCAAAAACATTCAGTACTTC

clone_size: -
j_call: TRBJ2-2
d_call: -
v_call: TRBV19
cdr3_aa: CASSIGGGDTGELFF
cdr3_nt: TGTGCCAGTAGTATAGGAGGAGGGGACACCGGGGAGCTGTTTTTT

clone_size: -
j_call: TRBJ1-5
d_call: TRBD1
v_call: TRBV30
cdr3_aa: CASRTGGLDQPQHF
cdr3_nt: TGTGCCTCCCGGACAGGGGGGTTAGATCAGCCCCAGCATTTT

clone_size: -
j_call: TRBJ1-2
d_call: -
v_call: TRBV2
cdr3_aa: CASSNGPDGYTF
cdr3_nt: TGTGCCAGCAGTAATGGGCCTGACGGCTACACCTTC

clone_size: -
j_call: TRBJ2-7
d_call: TRBD1
v_call: TRBV7-8
cdr3_aa: CASSLRQGSSYEQYF
cdr3_nt: TGTGCCAGCAGCTTAAGACAGGGGAGCTCCTACGAGCAGTACTTC

clone_size: -
j_call: TRBJ1-1
d_call: TRBD1
v_call: TRBV27
cdr3_aa: CASQNRGTEAFF
cdr3_nt: TGTGCCAGCCAAAACAGGGGCACTGAAGCTTTCTTT

clone_size: once
j_call: TRBJ2-3
d_call: TRBD1
v_call: TRBV11-2
cdr3_aa: CASSHRQGGDTQYF
cdr3_nt: TGTGCCAGCAGCCACCGACAGGGGGGAGATACGCAGTATTTT

clone_size: -
j_call: TRBJ1-1
d_call: -
v_call: TRBV7-8
cdr3_aa: CASSLERRVNTEAFF
cdr3_nt: TGTGCCAGCAGCTTAGAGCGCAGGGTGAACACTGAAGCTTTCTTT

clone_size: -
j_call: TRBJ2-3
d_call: -
v_call: TRBV14
cdr3_aa: CASSPRLDTQYF
cdr3_nt: TGTGCCAGCAGCCCCCGACTAGATACGCAGTATTTT

clone_size: once
j_call: TRBJ1-5
d_call: -
v_call: TRBV19
cdr3_aa: CASTRDGYSPQHF
cdr3_nt: TGTGCCAGTACCCGAGATGGTTACTCGCCCCAGCATTTT

clone_size: -
j_call: TRBJ1-1
d_call: -
v_call: TRBV27
cdr3_aa: CASSRSMNTEAFF
cdr3_nt: TGTGCCAGCAGTCGGTCTATGAACACTGAAGCTTTCTTT

clone_size: once
j_call: TRBJ2-5
d_call: -
v_call: TRBV25-1
cdr3_aa: CASSPDLGEETQYF
cdr3_nt: TGTGCCAGCAGTCCAGACCTGGGAGAAGAGACCCAGTACTTC

clone_size: -
j_call: TRBJ1-2
d_call: TRBD1
v_call: TRBV15
cdr3_aa: CATSRADRENYGYTF
cdr3_nt: TGTGCCACCAGCAGAGCCGACAGGGAGAACTATGGCTACACCTTC

clone_size: -
j_call: TRBJ2-1
d_call: -
v_call: TRBV18
cdr3_aa: CASSPPGGGKPFSKGNEQFF
cdr3_nt: TGTGCCAGCTCACCACCAGGCGGAGGCAAGCCCTTTTCCAAGGGCAATGAGCAGTTCTTC

clone_size: -
j_call: TRBJ2-5
d_call: -
v_call: TRBV6-5
cdr3_aa: CASSYSVGGETQYF
cdr3_nt: TGTGCCAGCAGTTACTCTGTGGGGGGAGAGACCCAGTACTTC

clone_size: -
j_call: TRBJ1-1
d_call: TRBD1
v_call: TRBV29-1
cdr3_aa: CSVCSGTGNRRTEAFF
cdr3_nt: TGCAGCGTTTGCTCCGGGACAGGGAACCGGAGGACTGAAGCTTTCTTT

clone_size: -
j_call: TRBJ1-3
d_call: -
v_call: TRBV15
cdr3_aa: CATSRDRASGNTIYF
cdr3_nt: TGTGCCACCAGCAGAGACAGGGCCTCTGGAAACACCATATATTTT

clone_size: -
j_call: TRBJ2-2
d_call: -
v_call: TRBV10-1
cdr3_aa: CASNGAGRNGELFF
cdr3_nt: TGCGCCAGCAACGGGGCAGGGAGGAACGGGGAGCTGTTTTTT

clone_size: -
j_call: TRBJ2-3
d_call: TRBD2
v_call: TRBV15
cdr3_aa: CATSRPGRRGATLDTQYF
cdr3_nt: TGTGCCACCAGTAGACCCGGGCGGCGGGGGGCAACCCTTGATACGCAGTATTTT

clone_size: -
j_call: TRBJ1-3
d_call: -
v_call: TRBV19
cdr3_aa: CASSEAGSSGNTIYF
cdr3_nt: TGTGCCAGTAGTGAGGCCGGGAGCTCTGGAAACACCATATATTTT

clone_size: -
j_call: TRBJ2-7
d_call: TRBD2
v_call: TRBV7-6
cdr3_aa: CASSLTSDSSYEQYF
cdr3_nt: TGTGCCAGCAGCTTGACTAGCGATTCCTCCTACGAGCAGTACTTC

clone_size: -
j_call: TRBJ2-7
d_call: TRBD2
v_call: TRBV6-5
cdr3_aa: CASRVTSGGSYEQYF
cdr3_nt: TGTGCCAGCAGGGTAACTAGCGGGGGCTCCTACGAGCAGTACTTC

clone_size: -
j_call: TRBJ2-7
d_call: TRBD1
v_call: TRBV7-8
cdr3_aa: CASSSPWRTGVNRVTDYEQYF
cdr3_nt: TGTGCCAGCAGCTCCCCTTGGCGGACAGGGGTCAACCGAGTTACCGACTACGAGCAGTACTTC

clone_size: -
j_call: TRBJ1-6
d_call: -
v_call: TRBV6-6
cdr3_aa: CASTPTGVHNSPLHF
cdr3_nt: TGTGCCAGCACTCCCACCGGGGTCCACAATTCACCCCTCCACTTT

clone_size: -
j_call: TRBJ1-1
d_call: -
v_call: TRBV7-3
cdr3_aa: CASSTRMNTEAFF
cdr3_nt: TGTGCCAGCAGTACTAGGATGAACACTGAAGCTTTCTTT

clone_size: once
j_call: TRBJ2-5
d_call: TRBD2
v_call: TRBV9
cdr3_aa: CASSIEAGHPRETQYF
cdr3_nt: TGTGCCAGCAGCATCGAAGCGGGGCATCCAAGAGAGACCCAGTACTTC

clone_size: -
j_call: TRBJ1-1
d_call: -
v_call: TRBV5-1
cdr3_aa: CASSLGTVAFF
cdr3_nt: TGCGCCAGCAGCTTGGGAACGGTAGCTTTCTTT

clone_size: once
j_call: TRBJ2-2
d_call: TRBD1
v_call: TRBV4-1
cdr3_aa: CASSHQGESGELFF
cdr3_nt: TGCGCCAGCAGCCATCAGGGGGAATCGGGGGAGCTGTTTTTT

clone_size: -
j_call: TRBJ2-3
d_call: TRBD1
v_call: TRBV10-1
cdr3_aa: CASSTPEGATDTQYF
cdr3_nt: TGCGCCAGCAGTACCCCCGAGGGGGCCACAGATACGCAGTATTTT

clone_size: -
j_call: TRBJ1-2
d_call: -
v_call: TRBV9
cdr3_aa: CASSVEGRGYTF
cdr3_nt: TGTGCCAGCAGCGTGGAGGGCAGGGGCTACACCTTC

clone_size: -
j_call: TRBJ2-7
d_call: TRBD2
v_call: TRBV9
cdr3_aa: CASSPSTLAGSSYEQYF
cdr3_nt: TGTGCCAGCAGCCCTTCTACCCTAGCGGGGAGCTCCTACGAGCAGTACTTC

clone_size: -
j_call: TRBJ1-5
d_call: -
v_call: TRBV19
cdr3_aa: CASSIFQYNQPQHF
cdr3_nt: TGTGCCAGTAGTATTTTCCAGTACAATCAGCCCCAGCATTTT

clone_size: -
j_call: TRBJ1-5
d_call: TRBD1
v_call: TRBV4-1
cdr3_aa: CASSRRQGAQPQHF
cdr3_nt: TGCGCCAGCAGCCGGAGACAGGGGGCCCAGCCCCAGCATTTT

clone_size: -
j_call: TRBJ1-6
d_call: -
v_call: TRBV6-5
cdr3_aa: CASSPSFFPDSPLHF
cdr3_nt: TGTGCCAGCAGCCCATCGTTCTTCCCGGATTCACCCCTCCACTTT

clone_size: once
j_call: TRBJ2-3
d_call: TRBD1
v_call: TRBV9
cdr3_aa: CASSAPAQGAGTDTQYF
cdr3_nt: TGTGCCAGCAGCGCCCCTGCACAGGGGGCCGGCACAGATACGCAGTATTTT

clone_size: once
j_call: TRBJ2-2
d_call: TRBD1
v_call: TRBV19
cdr3_aa: CASKGQGTGELFF
cdr3_nt: TGTGCCAGTAAAGGACAGGGGACCGGGGAGCTGTTTTTT

clone_size: -
j_call: TRBJ2-7
d_call: TRBD1
v_call: TRBV9
cdr3_aa: CASSPLTGKHEQYF
cdr3_nt: TGTGCCAGCAGCCCCTTGACAGGGAAACACGAGCAGTACTTC